This entry lists 17 T cell receptor beta chains sequenced from one sample in a study of OX40 agonist ivuxolimab in advanced cancers. TCRdb's copy holds only in-frame clones and misses some; the assay was immunoSEQ multiplex PCR. The sample holds 100,000 to 150,000 clones; 85% to 95% are singletons and the top ten take 0.15% to 0.17%. Specimen: CD4+ or CD8+ T cells sorted from blood, collected in a trial of the OX40 agonist ivuxolimab. The receptor set was obtained from an adult with an advanced solid tumor such as melanoma, head and neck, liver or kidney cancer.

This clone was recorded only once. The gene calls are TRBV28 and TRBJ2-2; 10 bases fit TRBD2. With V trimmed by 6 bases and J by 8 bases, 9 bases remained unmatched. The CDR3 consists of 15 residues. CDR1 is MDHEN, CDR2 SYDVKM, per germline. CDR3 DNA sequence: TGTGCCAGCAGATCAAGCGGGAGGGCCTTTGGGGAGCTGTTTTTT. This sequence encodes CASRSSGRAFGELFF.

The gene calls are TRBV28 and TRBJ1-5; D is undetermined. Trimming left V 4 bases short and J 0 bases short, with 10 bases between. The CDR3 runs 15 residues. Germline V gene lookup returns CDR1 MDHEN and CDR2 SYDVKM. The CDR3 DNA follows: TGTGCCAGCAGTTCTTTAGGAAATAGCAATCAGCCCCAGCATTTT. Its protein is CASSSLGNSNQPQHF.

The chain joins TRBV9 to TRBJ2-7; tentative D call: TRBD1 (5 bases). The CDR3 has 18 residues. Trimming took 4 bases from V and 2 from J, leaving 25 bases between them. In germline, CDR1 is SGDLS, CDR2 YYNGEE. CDR3 region: CASSINQQTVIDPYEQYF. The CDR3 nucleotides are TGTGCCAGCAGCATCAACCAACAGACAGTAATCGATCCCTACGAGCAGTACTTC.

This clone was recorded once. The J gene is TRBJ1-1, the V gene TRBV5-1; no firm D call. The ends were cut back, 4 bases at V and 5 bases at J, with 12 bases in the middle. CDR1 and CDR2 from the germline V gene are SGHRS and YFSETQ. This CDR3 has 13 amino acids. The CDR3 loop reads CASSLPSRTEAFF. In DNA form, the CDR3 reads TGCGCCAGCAGCCTTCCTTCCCGGACTGAAGCTTTCTTT.

CDR3 in DNA: TGTGCCAGCAGCGGGTTAAACGAGCAGTACTTC. Its translation: CASSGLNEQYF. V is TRBV5-6 and J is TRBJ2-7; unclear D gene. Trimming removed 4 bases at V and 5 bases at J, with 7 bases between. This CDR3 region has 11 residues. CDR1 is SGHDT and CDR2 is YYEEEE in the germline V gene.

The rearrangement links TRBV11-1 to TRBJ2-5; D may match TRBD1 or TRBD2 (5 bases each). Trimming shortened V by 5 bases and J by 5 bases, and 15 bases separated the two germline ends. The germline CDR1 and CDR2 sequences are SGHAT and FQDESV (reference sequence). The CDR3 is made up of 14 amino acids. The CDR3 DNA is TGTGCCAGCAGCCCCGTGGGGGAGAGGGAGACCCAGTACTTC. This sequence encodes CASSPVGERETQYF.

The chain carries TRBV6-5 and TRBJ2-7; TRBD1 agrees at 7 bases. The V gene's germline CDR1 is MNHEY and CDR2 SVGAGI. J was trimmed by 5 bases and V by 4 bases; bases with no gene match: 5. The CDR3 extends over 13 amino acids. CDR3: CASSFTGQDEQYF. Written as DNA, the CDR3 is TGTGCCAGCAGTTTCACCGGACAGGACGAGCAGTACTTC.

As regards this clone: One end of the junction varies from germline; a read error may be responsible. The V and J genes are TRBV5-6 and TRBJ1-1; D is possibly TRBD1 (6 bases). There are 15 residues in the CDR3. Germline CDR1 is SGHDT and CDR2 is YYEEEE. The CDR3 protein is CASSLYRQGNAEAFF. DNA for the CDR3: TGTGCCAGCAGCTTGTATCGGCAGGGGAACGCTGAAGCTTTCTTT.

In its sample, this clone was seen once. The chain is built from TRBV7-9 and TRBJ1-2, with 10 bases fitting TRBD1. V lost 4 bases to trimming and J lost 10 bases; unmatched junction nucleotides: 12. The CDR3 loop spans 15 amino acids. Germline V gene sequence: CDR1 SEHNR, CDR2 FQNEAQ (reference sequence). DNA of the CDR3: TGTGCCAGCAGCTCAACAGGACAGGGGGGACCTGACTACACCTTC. It yields the protein CASSSTGQGGPDYTF.

This clone was seen only once. The V call is TRBV7-3, the J call TRBJ1-1; D remains unclear. The CDR3 is made up of 13 amino acids. Germline V lookup: CDR1 SGHTA, CDR2 FQGTGA. The V gene lost 2 bases and the J gene lost 5 bases, with 9 bases spanning the gap. The CDR3 DNA reads as TGTGCCAGCAGCTTATCCCCCGGGACTGAAGCTTTCTTT. Amino acids: CASSLSPGTEAFF.

The gene calls are TRBV6-1 and TRBJ1-2; 11 nucleotides agree with TRBD1. The length of the CDR3 is 16 residues. Germline CDR1 MNHNS, CDR2 SASEGT. V dropped 3 bases and J dropped 3; count of bases not matched to a gene: 6. As DNA, the CDR3 is TGTGCCAGCAGTGATGGACAGGGGGCGAGGTACTATGGCTACACCTTC. This sequence encodes CASSDGQGARYYGYTF.

CDR3 region: CASSSTGVGETQYF. CDR3 bases: TGTGCCAGCAGCTCAACAGGGGTGGGAGAAACCCAGTACTTC. The rearrangement uses TRBV7-3 and TRBJ2-5; 7 bases are shared with TRBD1. Trimming cost V 4 bases and J 8 bases; bases outside gene matches: 10. The length of the CDR3 is 14 residues. Germline V gene data show CDR1 as SGHTA and CDR2 as FQGTGA.

The rearrangement links TRBV5-1 to TRBJ2-5, with a tentative D call TRBD2 (6 bases). This CDR3 comprises 14 residues. With 6 bases removed from V and 1 base from J, the gap between germline ends came to 13 bases. The germline gives CDR1 SGHRS, CDR2 YFSETQ. The CDR3 loop is CASTLGGVQETQYF. For the CDR3, the DNA is TGCGCCAGCACATTGGGAGGAGTCCAAGAGACCCAGTACTTC.

The chain links TRBV18 to TRBJ2-5; D tentatively reads TRBD1 or TRBD2 (5 bases each). Germline CDR1 is KGHSH and CDR2 is LQKENI. This CDR3 has 15 residues. V was pared by 4 bases and J by 3 bases, with 15 bases between. CDR3 in amino acids: CASSRMNRGEETQYF. CDR3 bases: TGTGCCAGCTCACGCATGAACCGGGGCGAAGAGACCCAGTACTTC.

This chain uses TRBV5-8 with TRBJ1-2; 8 bases map to TRBD1. V shed 4 bases, J shed 0 bases, and the junction held 11 bases outside the gene matches. Germline V gives CDR1 SGHTS, CDR2 YDEGEE. The CDR3 extends over 17 amino acids. Written as DNA, the CDR3 is TGTGCCAGCAGCACCAAGGACAGGGTTGGGACTAACTATGGCTACACCTTC. Translating it yields CASSTKDRVGTNYGYTF. Together with reference TRBV5-8 and TRBJ1-2, the CDR3 gives the full variable domain: EAGVTQSPTHLIKTRGQQATLRCSPISGHTSVYWYQQALGLGLQFLLWYDEGEERNRGNFPPRFSGRQFPNYSSELNVNALELEDSALYLCASSTKDRVGTNYGYTFGSGTRLTVV.

V gene TRBV28 combines with J gene TRBJ2-7, with 9 bases identical to TRBD2. The CDR3 is 12 residues long. In germline, CDR1 is MDHEN, CDR2 SYDVKM. The V gene end was trimmed by 8 bases and the J gene end by 4 bases; junction bases not matched to a gene: 3. The CDR3 reads CASGLAGYEQYF. CDR3 bases: TGTGCCAGCGGCCTAGCGGGGTACGAGCAGTACTTC.

The chain employs TRBV18 and TRBJ2-7; D uncertain. The CDR3 runs to 14 residues. V was pared by 6 bases and J by 0 bases, with 12 bases between. CDR1 is KGHSH and CDR2 is LQKENI in the germline V gene. The CDR3 loop is CASSLRADSYEQYF. The CDR3 DNA reads as TGTGCCAGCTCCCTTCGGGCGGACTCCTACGAGCAGTACTTC.